This T cell receptor (beta chain) appears in the sequencing data of a study of cytomegalovirus exposure and HLA in healthy donors. In germline, CDR1 is SGHKS, CDR2 YYEKEE (reference sequence). CDR3 length: 15 residues. The V gene end was trimmed by 4 bases and the J gene end by 4 bases; junction bases not matched to a gene: 9. PCR involved 60 Vbeta and 13 Jbeta primers. The repertoire was sequenced with immunoSEQ multiplex PCR; TCRdb's copy has only in-frame clones and lacks some. There are about 100,000 clones in the sample; 60% to 75% occur only once, and roughly a tenth lies in the top ten. Sequencing was performed on PBMCs. The genes are TRBV5-5 and TRBJ1-2; TRBD1 matches 8 bases. The TCR originated in a man aged 40-55 years in good health and CMV-seropositive. This CDR3 is CASSDRTGTGYGYTF. DNA for the CDR3: TGTGCCAGCAGCGATAGGACAGGGACTGGCTATGGCTACACCTTC.